A single T cell receptor beta chain is shown here with its context. This CDR3 is 14 amino acids long. V trimming: 8 bases; J trimming: 4 bases; junction bases outside the gene matches: 9. Germline CDR1 MNHEY, CDR2 SMNVEV (reference sequence). The sample originates from a study of blood T cell repertoires in COVID-19. For the study at large: Acute-phase and convalescent COVID-19 samples originated in the United States, Italy and Spain. Sources were T cells, B-cell-depleted T cells, or PBMCs; the material itself was cDNA or gDNA.

In the authors' workflow: Estimation of nucleated cell counts was performed using reference gene primer amplification. Measured with immunoSEQ multiplex PCR; TCRdb has only the in-frame clones, and not every one. V and J calls plus clone size are reproduced from that table; the DNA served to infer D and trimming. Found here are about 80,000 clones, approximately 80% of them singletons; the top ten hold about 14%. This sequence joins TRBV27 and TRBJ2-7, with 9 bases fitting TRBD2. Sequenced material: peripheral blood. The sequence was obtained from a woman of 80 years or more with acute or convalescent COVID-19. CDR3 in amino acids: CASAGGWGSYEQYF. CDR3 nucleotides: TGTGCCAGCGCGGGGGGGTGGGGGAGTTACGAGCAGTACTTC.